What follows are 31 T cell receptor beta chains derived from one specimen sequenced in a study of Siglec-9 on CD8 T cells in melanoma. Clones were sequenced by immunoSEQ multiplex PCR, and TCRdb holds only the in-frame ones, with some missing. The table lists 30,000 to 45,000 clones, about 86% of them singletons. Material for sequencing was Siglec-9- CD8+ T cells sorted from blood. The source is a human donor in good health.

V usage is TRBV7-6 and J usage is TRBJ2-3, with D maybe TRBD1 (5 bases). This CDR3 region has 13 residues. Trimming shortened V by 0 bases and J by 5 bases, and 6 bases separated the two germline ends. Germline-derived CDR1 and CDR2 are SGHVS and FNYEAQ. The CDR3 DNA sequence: TGTGCCAGCAGCTTAGCAGGGGTAGATACGCAGTATTTT. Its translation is CASSLAGVDTQYF.

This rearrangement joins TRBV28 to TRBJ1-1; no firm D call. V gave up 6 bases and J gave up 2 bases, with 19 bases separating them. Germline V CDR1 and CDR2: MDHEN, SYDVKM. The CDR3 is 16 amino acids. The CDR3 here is CASSLDPQQFNTEAFF. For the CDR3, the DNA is TGTGCCAGCAGCTTAGATCCCCAGCAGTTTAACACTGAAGCTTTCTTT.

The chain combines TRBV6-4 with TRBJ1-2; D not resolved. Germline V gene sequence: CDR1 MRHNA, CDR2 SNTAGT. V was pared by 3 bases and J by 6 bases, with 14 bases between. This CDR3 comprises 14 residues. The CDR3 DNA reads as TGTGCCAGCAGTGAAGGAGAAGGAGGGCATGGCTACACCTTC. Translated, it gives CASSEGEGGHGYTF.

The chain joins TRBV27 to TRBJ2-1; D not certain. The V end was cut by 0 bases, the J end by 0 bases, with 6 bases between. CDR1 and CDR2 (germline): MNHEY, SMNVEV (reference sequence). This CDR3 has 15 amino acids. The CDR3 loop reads CASSLSASSYNEQFF. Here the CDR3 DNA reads TGTGCCAGCAGTTTATCAGCGAGCTCCTACAATGAGCAGTTCTTC.

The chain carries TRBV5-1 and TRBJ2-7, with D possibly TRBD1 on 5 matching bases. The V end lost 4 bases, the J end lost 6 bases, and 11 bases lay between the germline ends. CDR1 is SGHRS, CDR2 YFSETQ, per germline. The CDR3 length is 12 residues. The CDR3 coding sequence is TGCGCCAGCAGCGATGAAGGGGTCGAGCAGTACTTC. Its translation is CASSDEGVEQYF.

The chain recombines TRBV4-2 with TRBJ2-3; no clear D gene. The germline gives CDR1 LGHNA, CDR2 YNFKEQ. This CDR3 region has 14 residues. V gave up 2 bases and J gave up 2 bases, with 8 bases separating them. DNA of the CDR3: TGTGCCAGCAGCCAATCCCTAGACACAGATACGCAGTATTTT. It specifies CASSQSLDTDTQYF.

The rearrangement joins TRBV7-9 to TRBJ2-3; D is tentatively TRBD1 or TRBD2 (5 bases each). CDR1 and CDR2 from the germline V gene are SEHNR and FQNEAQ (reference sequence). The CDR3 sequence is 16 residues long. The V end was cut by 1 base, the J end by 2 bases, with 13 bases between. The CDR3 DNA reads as TGTGCCAGCAGCTTAGGAGCCGGGACCCTCACAGATACGCAGTATTTT. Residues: CASSLGAGTLTDTQYF.

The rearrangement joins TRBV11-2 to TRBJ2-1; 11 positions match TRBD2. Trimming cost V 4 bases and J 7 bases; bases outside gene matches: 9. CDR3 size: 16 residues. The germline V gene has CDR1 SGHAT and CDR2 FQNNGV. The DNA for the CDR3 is TGTGCCAGCAGCTCCAAACCGGGACTAGCGGATAATGAGCAGTTCTTC. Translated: CASSSKPGLADNEQFF.

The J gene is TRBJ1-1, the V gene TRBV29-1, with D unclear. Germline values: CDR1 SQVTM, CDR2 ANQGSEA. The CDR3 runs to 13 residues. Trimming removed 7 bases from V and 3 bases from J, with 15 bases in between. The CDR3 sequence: CSADTIYHTEAFF. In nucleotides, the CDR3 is TGCAGCGCTGACACCATTTACCACACTGAAGCTTTCTTT.

CDR3 sequence reads: CSVEGSPDRVNNEQFF. In DNA, the CDR3 is TGCAGCGTTGAAGGGTCCCCGGACAGGGTCAACAATGAGCAGTTCTTC. The gene calls are TRBV29-1 and TRBJ2-1; 8 bases match TRBD1. Germline V lookup: CDR1 SQVTM, CDR2 ANQGSEA. The CDR3 has 16 residues. J lost 5 bases, V lost 1 base, and 10 bases had no gene match.

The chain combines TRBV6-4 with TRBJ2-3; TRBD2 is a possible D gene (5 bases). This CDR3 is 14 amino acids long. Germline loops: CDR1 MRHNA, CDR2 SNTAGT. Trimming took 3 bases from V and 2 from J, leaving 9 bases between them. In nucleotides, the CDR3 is TGTGCCAGCAGTGAGAGCGGTGTCACAGATACGCAGTATTTT. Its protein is CASSESGVTDTQYF.

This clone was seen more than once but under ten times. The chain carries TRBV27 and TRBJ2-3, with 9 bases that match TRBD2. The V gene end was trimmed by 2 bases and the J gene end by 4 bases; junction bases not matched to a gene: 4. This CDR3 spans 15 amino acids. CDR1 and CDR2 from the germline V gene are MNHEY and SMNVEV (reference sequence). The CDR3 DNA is TGTGCCAGCAGTTTAATCGCGGGGGGGGCAGATACGCAGTATTTT. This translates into CASSLIAGGADTQYF.

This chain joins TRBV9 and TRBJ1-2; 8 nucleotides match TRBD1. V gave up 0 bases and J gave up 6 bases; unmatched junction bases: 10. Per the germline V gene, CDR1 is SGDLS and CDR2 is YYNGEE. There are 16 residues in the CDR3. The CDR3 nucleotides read TGTGCCAGCAGCGTAGTCCAGGCAGGGGGCGGCGATGGCTACACCTTC. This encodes CASSVVQAGGGDGYTF.

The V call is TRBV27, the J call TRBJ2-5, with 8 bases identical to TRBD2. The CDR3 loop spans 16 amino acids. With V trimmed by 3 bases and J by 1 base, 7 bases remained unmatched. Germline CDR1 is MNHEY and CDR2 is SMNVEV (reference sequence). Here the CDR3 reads CASSLVVAGIQETQYF. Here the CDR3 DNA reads TGTGCCAGCAGTTTGGTTGTAGCGGGGATCCAAGAGACCCAGTACTTC.

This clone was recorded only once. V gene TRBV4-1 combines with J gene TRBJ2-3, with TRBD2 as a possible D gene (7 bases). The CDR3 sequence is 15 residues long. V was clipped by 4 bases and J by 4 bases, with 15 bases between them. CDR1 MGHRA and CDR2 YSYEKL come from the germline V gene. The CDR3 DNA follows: TGCGCCAGCAGCCTGGACGGGGGGCCGGCAGATACGCAGTATTTT. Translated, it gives CASSLDGGPADTQYF.

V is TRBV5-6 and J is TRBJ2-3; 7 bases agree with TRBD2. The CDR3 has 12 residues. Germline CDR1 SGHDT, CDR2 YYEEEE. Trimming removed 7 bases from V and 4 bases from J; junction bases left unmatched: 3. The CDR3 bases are TGTGCCAGCGGGAGGGGATCAGATACGCAGTATTTT. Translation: CASGRGSDTQYF.

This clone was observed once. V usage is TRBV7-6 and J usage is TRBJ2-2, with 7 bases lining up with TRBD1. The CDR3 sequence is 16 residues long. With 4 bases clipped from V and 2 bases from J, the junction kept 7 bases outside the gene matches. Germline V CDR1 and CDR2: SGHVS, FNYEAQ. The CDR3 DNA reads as TGTGCCAGCAGCTGGGGACGGGACAGTAACACCGGGGAGCTGTTTTTT. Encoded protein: CASSWGRDSNTGELFF.

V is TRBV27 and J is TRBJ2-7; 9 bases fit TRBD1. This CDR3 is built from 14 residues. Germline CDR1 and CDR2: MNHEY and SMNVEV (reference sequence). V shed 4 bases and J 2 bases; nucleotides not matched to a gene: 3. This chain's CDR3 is CASSYGQGPYEQYF. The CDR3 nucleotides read TGTGCCAGCAGTTACGGACAGGGGCCCTACGAGCAGTACTTC.

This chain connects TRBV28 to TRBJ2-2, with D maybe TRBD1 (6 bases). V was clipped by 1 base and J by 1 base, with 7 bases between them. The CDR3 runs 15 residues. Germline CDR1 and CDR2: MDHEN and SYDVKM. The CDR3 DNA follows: TGTGCCAGCAGTTTATACAGGGAGAACACCGGGGAGCTGTTTTTT. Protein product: CASSLYRENTGELFF.

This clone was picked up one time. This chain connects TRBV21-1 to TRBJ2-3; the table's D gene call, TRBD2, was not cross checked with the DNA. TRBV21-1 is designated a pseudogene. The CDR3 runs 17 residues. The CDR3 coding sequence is TGTGCCAGCAGCCCCTGGACGACTAGCGGGAGGGCAGATACGCAGTATTTT. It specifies CASSPWTTSGRADTQYF.

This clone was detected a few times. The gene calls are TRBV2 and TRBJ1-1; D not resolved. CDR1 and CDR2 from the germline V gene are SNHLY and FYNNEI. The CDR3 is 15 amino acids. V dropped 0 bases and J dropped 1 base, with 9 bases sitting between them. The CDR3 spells CASSEAPIENTEAFF. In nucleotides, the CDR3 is TGTGCCAGCAGTGAAGCCCCCATCGAGAACACTGAAGCTTTCTTT.

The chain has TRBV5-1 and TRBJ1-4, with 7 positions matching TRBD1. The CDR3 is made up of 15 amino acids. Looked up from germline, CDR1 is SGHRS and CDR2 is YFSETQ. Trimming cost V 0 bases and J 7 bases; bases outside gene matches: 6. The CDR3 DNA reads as TGCGCCAGCAGCTTGGAAGGGGGCGGAGGTGAAAAACTGTTTTTT. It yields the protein CASSLEGGGGEKLFF.

CDR3 residues: CASSFETPEQYF. Written as DNA, the CDR3 is TGTGCCAGCAGTTTTGAAACCCCGGAGCAGTACTTC. The chain uses TRBV28 and TRBJ2-7; no definite D call. V gave up 3 bases and J gave up 7 bases, with 10 bases separating them. The germline CDR1 and CDR2 sequences are MDHEN and SYDVKM. The CDR3 is 12 residues long.

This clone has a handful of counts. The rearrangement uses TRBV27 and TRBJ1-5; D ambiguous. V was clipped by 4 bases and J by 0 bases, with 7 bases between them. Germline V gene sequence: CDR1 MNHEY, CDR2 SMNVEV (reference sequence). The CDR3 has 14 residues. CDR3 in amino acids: CASSSDNSNQPQHF. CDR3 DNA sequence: TGTGCCAGCAGTTCCGATAATAGCAATCAGCCCCAGCATTTT.

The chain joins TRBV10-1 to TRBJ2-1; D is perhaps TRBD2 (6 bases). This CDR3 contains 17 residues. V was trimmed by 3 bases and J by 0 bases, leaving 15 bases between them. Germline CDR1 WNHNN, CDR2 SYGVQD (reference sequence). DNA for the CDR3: TGCGCCAGCAGTGACGATATAGCGGAGGTCTCCTACAATGAGCAGTTCTTC. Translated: CASSDDIAEVSYNEQFF.

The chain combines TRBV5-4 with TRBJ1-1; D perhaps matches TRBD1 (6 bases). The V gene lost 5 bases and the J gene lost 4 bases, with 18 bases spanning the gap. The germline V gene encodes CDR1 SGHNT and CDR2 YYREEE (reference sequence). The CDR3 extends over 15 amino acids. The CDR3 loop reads CASSLLSGGATEAFF. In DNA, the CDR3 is TGTGCCAGCAGTTTATTGTCGGGGGGGGCCACTGAAGCTTTCTTT.

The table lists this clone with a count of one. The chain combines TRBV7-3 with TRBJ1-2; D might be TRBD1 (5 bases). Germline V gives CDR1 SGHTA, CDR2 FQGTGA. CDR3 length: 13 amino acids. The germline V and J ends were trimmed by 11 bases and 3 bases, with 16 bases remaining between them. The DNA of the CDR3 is TGTGCCTCGGGGATGGGGCAGGACTATGGCTACACCTTC. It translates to CASGMGQDYGYTF.

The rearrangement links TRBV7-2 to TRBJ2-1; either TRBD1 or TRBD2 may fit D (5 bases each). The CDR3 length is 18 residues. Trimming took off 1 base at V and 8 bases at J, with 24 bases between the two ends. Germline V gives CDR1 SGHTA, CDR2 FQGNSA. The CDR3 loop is CASSLDGRGTWGRDEQFF. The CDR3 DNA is TGTGCCAGCAGCTTAGACGGCAGAGGGACCTGGGGTCGTGATGAGCAGTTCTTC.

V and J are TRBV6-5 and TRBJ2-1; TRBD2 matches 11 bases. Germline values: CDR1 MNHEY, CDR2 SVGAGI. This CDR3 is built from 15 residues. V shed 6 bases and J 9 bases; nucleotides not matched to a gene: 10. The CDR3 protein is CASSYGTSGGGEQFF. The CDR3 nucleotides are TGTGCCAGCAGCTACGGGACTAGCGGCGGGGGTGAGCAGTTCTTC.

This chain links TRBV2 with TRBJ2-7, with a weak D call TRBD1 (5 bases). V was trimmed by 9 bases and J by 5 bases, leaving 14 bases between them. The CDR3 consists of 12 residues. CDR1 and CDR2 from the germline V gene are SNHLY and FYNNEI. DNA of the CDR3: TGTGCCAGTAGGGCCAGGGTAAACGAGCAGTACTTC. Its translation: CASRARVNEQYF.

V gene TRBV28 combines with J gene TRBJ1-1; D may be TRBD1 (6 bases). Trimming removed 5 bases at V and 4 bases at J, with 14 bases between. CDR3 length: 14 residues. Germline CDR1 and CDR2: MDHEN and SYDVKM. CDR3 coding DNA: TGTGCCAGCAGTGCCTACAGGGCCTCCACTGAAGCTTTCTTT. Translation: CASSAYRASTEAFF. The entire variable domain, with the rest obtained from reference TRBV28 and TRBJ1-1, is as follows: DVKVTQSSRYLVKRTGEKVFLECVQDMDHENMFWYRQDPGLGLRLIYFSYDVKMKEKGDIPEGYSVSREKKERFSLILESASTNQTSMYLCASSAYRASTEAFFGQGTRLTVV.